The 12 T cell receptor beta chains below were found in one sample sequenced in a study of cytomegalovirus exposure and HLA in healthy donors. 13 Jbeta primers and 60 Vbeta primers were used for the PCR. Measured with immunoSEQ multiplex PCR; TCRdb has only the in-frame clones, and not every one. The repertoire consists of 60,000 to 75,000 clones, with 73% occurring once and the leading ten covering 4.5% to 5.5%. The sequenced sample consisted of PBMCs. These receptors came from a man aged 50-59 years in good health and CMV-seronegative.

The V call is TRBV10-3, the J call TRBJ1-6, with 9 bases that match TRBD1. With V trimmed by 10 bases and J by 2 bases, 9 bases remained unmatched. This CDR3 is built from 16 residues. Germline lookup yields CDR1 ENHRY and CDR2 SYGVKD. CDR3 amino acids: CASRDREGAYNSPLHF. The CDR3 DNA follows: TGTGCCAGCCGGGACAGGGAGGGCGCCTATAATTCACCCCTCCACTTT.

This chain connects TRBV7-8 to TRBJ2-2; 8 bases fit TRBD1. The CDR3 is 12 residues long. CDR1 is SGHVS, CDR2 FQNEAQ, per germline. The CDR3 DNA is TGTGCGAGTAGACAGGGGCCCGGGGAGCTGTTTTTT. Translated, it gives CASRQGPGELFF. Together with reference TRBV7-8 and TRBJ2-2, the CDR3 gives the full variable domain: GAGVSQSPRYKVAKRGQDVALRCDPISGHVSLFWYQQALGQGPEFLTYFQNEAQLDKSGLPSDRFFAERPEGSVSTLKIQRTQQEDSAVYLCASRQGPGELFFGEGSRLTVL.

Only a few counts were recorded for this clone. The genes are TRBV7-9 and TRBJ1-1; D not resolved. The CDR3 loop spans 13 amino acids. V lost 5 bases and J lost 4, with 11 bases in between. Per germline, CDR1 SEHNR and CDR2 FQNEAQ (reference sequence). CDR3 nucleotide sequence: TGTGCCAGCAGCCGCACGTCGGGCACTGAAGCTTTCTTT. This codes for CASSRTSGTEAFF.

The chain employs TRBV9 and TRBJ2-7, with TRBD2 identical over 10 bases. This CDR3 comprises 16 residues. The germline CDR1 and CDR2 sequences are SGDLS and YYNGEE. Germline trimming cut 0 bases from V and 9 bases from J; bases unmatched to any gene: 12. CDR3 protein: CASSVEPTSGVRGQYF. The CDR3 DNA reads as TGTGCCAGCAGCGTAGAACCTACTAGCGGGGTTCGGGGGCAGTACTTC.

The chain links TRBV7-8 to TRBJ1-2, with D possibly matching TRBD1 (6 bases). Trimming took 8 bases from V and 7 from J, leaving 17 bases between them. Germline V CDR1 and CDR2: SGHVS, FQNEAQ. The CDR3 has 13 amino acids. CDR3 DNA: TGTGCCAGCGTAAACAGGGAAGGGAGTGGCTACACCTTC. Protein: CASVNREGSGYTF.

The V call is TRBV14, the J call TRBJ1-4; no reliable D call. CDR1 is SGHDN and CDR2 is FVKESK in the germline V gene. There are 14 residues in the CDR3. Trimming took off 6 bases at V and 7 bases at J, with 15 bases between the two ends. The CDR3 protein is CASSEAARPEKLFF. The CDR3 nucleotides are TGTGCCAGCAGTGAGGCGGCGAGGCCTGAAAAACTGTTTTTT.

This clone appeared a few times. This chain joins TRBV6-1 and TRBJ1-1; D perhaps matches TRBD1 (5 bases). Per the germline V gene, CDR1 is MNHNS and CDR2 is SASEGT. V dropped 6 bases and J dropped 8 bases, with 13 bases sitting between them. This CDR3 has 12 amino acids. CDR3 DNA: TGTGCCAGCAGAGACAGAGGCCAGGAAGCTTTCTTT. Encoded protein: CASRDRGQEAFF.

V and J are TRBV7-9 and TRBJ2-7; D perhaps matches TRBD2 (5 bases). The V and J ends lost 2 bases and 3 bases respectively, with 8 bases between them. The CDR3 contains 13 residues. Germline V CDR1 and CDR2: SEHNR, FQNEAQ (reference sequence). Here the CDR3 DNA reads TGTGCCAGCAGCTTAAACGGGGACTACGAGCAGTACTTC. This codes for CASSLNGDYEQYF. The variable domain in full, with the rest retrieved from reference TRBV7-9 and TRBJ2-7, is DTGVSQNPRHKITKRGQNVTFRCDPISEHNRLYWYRQTLGQGPEFLTYFQNEAQLEKSRLLSDRFSAERPKGSFSTLEIQRTEQGDSAMYLCASSLNGDYEQYFGPGTRLTVT.

The rearrangement uses TRBV9 and TRBJ2-1, with D maybe TRBD2 (6 bases). Trimming took off 2 bases at V and 5 bases at J, with 17 bases between the two ends. Germline V CDR1 and CDR2: SGDLS, YYNGEE. CDR3 length equals 16 residues. In nucleotides, the CDR3 is TGTGCCAGCAGCGTCTCCGGGGGAAACAGACACAATGAGCAGTTCTTC. Amino acid sequence: CASSVSGGNRHNEQFF.

This chain uses TRBV2 with TRBJ2-3; TRBD2 matches 12 bases. Trimming removed 7 bases from V and 1 base from J; junction bases left unmatched: 15. The CDR3 has 19 residues. From germline, CDR1 is SNHLY and CDR2 FYNNEI. Written as DNA, the CDR3 is TGTGCCAGCACTTCCTTTCTAGCGGGGGGGCTCGCTGGCACAGATACGCAGTATTTT. The encoded protein is CASTSFLAGGLAGTDTQYF.

The rearrangement uses TRBV15 and TRBJ2-2, with TRBD1 identical over 8 bases. Trimming at V came to 0 bases and at J to 5 bases, leaving 8 bases not matched to a gene. Per germline, CDR1 LNHNV and CDR2 YYDKDF (reference sequence). The CDR3 covers 17 residues. DNA for the CDR3: TGTGCCACCAGCAGAGATGTCATCAGGGGGCGAACCGGGGAGCTGTTTTTT. Amino acids: CATSRDVIRGRTGELFF.

This rearrangement joins TRBV30 to TRBJ2-7; 9 nucleotides align to TRBD1. CDR1 and CDR2 from the germline V gene are GTSNPN and SVGIG (reference sequence). The CDR3 totals 13 residues. V shed 3 bases and J 3 bases; nucleotides not matched to a gene: 3. In DNA, the CDR3 is TGTGCCTGGAGCGTGGGACAGGGCTACGAGCAGTACTTC. Amino acid sequence: CAWSVGQGYEQYF.